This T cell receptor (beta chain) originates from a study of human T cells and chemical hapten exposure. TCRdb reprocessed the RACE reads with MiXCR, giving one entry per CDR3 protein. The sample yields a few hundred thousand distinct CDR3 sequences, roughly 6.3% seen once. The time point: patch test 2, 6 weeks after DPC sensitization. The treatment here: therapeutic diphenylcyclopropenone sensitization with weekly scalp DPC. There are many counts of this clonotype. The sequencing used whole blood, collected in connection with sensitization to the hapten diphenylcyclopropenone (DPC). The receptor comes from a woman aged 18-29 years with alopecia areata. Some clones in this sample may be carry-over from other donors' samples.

CDR3 region: CASSQDPADTQYF. DNA of the CDR3: TGCGCCAGCAGCCAAGATCCAGCGGATACGCAGTATTTT. The chain combines TRBV4-3 with TRBJ2-3; D gene ambiguous. V lost 0 bases and J lost 6, with 7 bases in between. Per germline, CDR1 LGHNA and CDR2 YSLEER. The CDR3 has 13 amino acids.